These 32 T cell receptor beta chains were sequenced from one sample in a study of cytomegalovirus exposure and HLA in healthy donors. The PCR had 60 Vbeta and 13 Jbeta primers. The data were produced by immunoSEQ multiplex PCR, yet TCRdb's version contains in-frame clones alone and is incomplete. The repertoire holds under 150,000 clones, with around nine tenths as singletons. Sample: PBMCs. Receptors were obtained from a woman aged 25-40 years in good health and CMV-seronegative.

The chain recombines TRBV7-2 with TRBJ1-1; possibly TRBD1 for D (6 bases). There are 14 residues in the CDR3. Trimming took 1 base from V and 2 from J, leaving 8 bases between them. Germline assignment: CDR1 SGHTA and CDR2 FQGNSA. This CDR3 is CASSLDRDNTEAFF. The CDR3 bases are TGTGCCAGCAGCTTAGACAGGGATAACACTGAAGCTTTCTTT.

The V gene is TRBV6-1, the J gene TRBJ1-4, with TRBD1 as a possible D gene (6 bases). Germline values: CDR1 MNHNS, CDR2 SASEGT. V lost 10 bases to trimming and J lost 8 bases, with 17 bases between them. The length of the CDR3 is 13 residues. For the CDR3, the DNA is TGTGCCATCGCGGGGGCGCCCATGGAAAAACTGTTTTTT. Residues: CAIAGAPMEKLFF.

The chain is built from TRBV29-1 and TRBJ1-2; TRBD1 matches 7 bases. Per germline, CDR1 SQVTM and CDR2 ANQGSEA. Losses at the gene ends were 1 base for V and 14 bases for J; bases not matched to a gene: 10. The CDR3 is 12 residues long. The CDR3 bases are TGCAGCGTTGAAGGGGCAGGGGGATGGTATACCTTC. It is translated as CSVEGAGGWYTF.

This CDR3 is CASSRTSGREQYF. CDR3 coding DNA: TGTGCCAGCAGTCGGACTAGCGGGAGAGAGCAGTACTTC. The rearrangement uses TRBV27 and TRBJ2-7; 13 bases fit TRBD2. In germline, CDR1 is MNHEY, CDR2 SMNVEV (reference sequence). This CDR3 comprises 13 residues. The V and J ends lost 5 bases and 7 bases, in that order; junction bases with no gene match: 2.

The rearrangement links TRBV28 to TRBJ1-5; 9 bases line up with TRBD1. The CDR3 has 14 amino acids. V was clipped by 6 bases and J by 7 bases; unmatched bases: 7. The germline V gene encodes CDR1 MDHEN and CDR2 SYDVKM. The CDR3 coding sequence is TGTGCCAGCAGCTCGGGACAGGGAGCCCAGCCCCAGCATTTT. It specifies CASSSGQGAQPQHF. The variable domain in full, with the rest retrieved from reference TRBV28 and TRBJ1-5, is DVKVTQSSRYLVKRTGEKVFLECVQDMDHENMFWYRQDPGLGLRLIYFSYDVKMKEKGDIPEGYSVSREKKERFSLILESASTNQTSMYLCASSSGQGAQPQHFGDGTRLSIL.

The rearrangement uses TRBV15 and TRBJ1-5; a possible D gene is TRBD1 (5 bases). The V gene's germline CDR1 is LNHNV and CDR2 YYDKDF (reference sequence). The CDR3 is 21 residues long. The V and J ends lost 2 bases and 4 bases respectively, with 30 bases between them. The CDR3 DNA sequence: TGTGCCACCAGCAGAAAGAAAGATACAGGTTTTCTTGGCTATCGGAATCAGCCCCAGCATTTT. It translates to CATSRKKDTGFLGYRNQPQHF.

This rearrangement joins TRBV2 to TRBJ2-7, with 10 nucleotides matching TRBD2. J was trimmed by 4 bases and V by 5 bases; bases with no gene match: 20. The CDR3 sequence is 19 residues long. Germline V gene data show CDR1 as SNHLY and CDR2 as FYNNEI. This CDR3 reads CASSPRGGAGGQGRYEQYF. The CDR3 DNA sequence: TGTGCCAGCAGTCCCCGGGGAGGAGCGGGGGGGCAGGGTCGATACGAGCAGTACTTC.

The chain joins TRBV6-5 to TRBJ1-1, with a weak D call TRBD1 (5 bases). Trimming removed 2 bases from V and 7 bases from J, with 17 bases in between. The CDR3 is made up of 15 amino acids. Germline V CDR1 and CDR2: MNHEY, SVGAGI. The CDR3 reads CASSYAVGGAREAFF. The CDR3 region has the DNA TGTGCCAGCAGTTACGCGGTGGGAGGGGCTCGTGAAGCTTTCTTT.

This chain connects TRBV19 to TRBJ1-2; 7 nucleotides match TRBD1. Germline-derived CDR1 and CDR2 are LNHDA and SQIVND (reference sequence). The CDR3 runs to 17 residues. V lost 3 bases and J lost 4; bases outside the gene matches: 14. The CDR3 loop reads CASSMNLGTGTVYGYTF. CDR3 nucleotides: TGTGCCAGTAGTATGAACCTGGGGACGGGGACAGTCTATGGCTACACCTTC.

The rearrangement links TRBV6-6 to TRBJ1-1; D uncertain. CDR1 MNHNY and CDR2 SVGAGI come from the germline V gene (reference sequence). The CDR3 contains 13 residues. V was trimmed by 10 bases and J by 1 base, leaving 13 bases between them. CDR3 in amino acids: CATHMGPNTEAFF. DNA for the CDR3: TGTGCCACCCATATGGGCCCGAACACTGAAGCTTTCTTT.

There are a few counts of this clone. V and J are TRBV4-3 and TRBJ2-7; TRBD1 matches 7 bases. V was pared by 4 bases and J by 4 bases, with 7 bases of the junction left unmatched. The CDR3 length is 14 residues. Per the germline V gene, CDR1 is LGHNA and CDR2 is YSLEER. In DNA form, the CDR3 reads TGCGCCAGCAGCCTTACCGGGACAGATTACGAGCAGTACTTC. It specifies CASSLTGTDYEQYF.

This chain links TRBV6-5 with TRBJ2-3, with 12 positions matching TRBD2. The germline gives CDR1 MNHEY, CDR2 SVGAGI. This CDR3 is built from 14 residues. J lost 4 bases, V lost 8 bases, and 4 bases had no gene match. The CDR3 protein is CASGTSGGPDTQYF. CDR3 bases: TGTGCCAGCGGAACTAGCGGGGGGCCAGATACGCAGTATTTT.

This chain joins TRBV2 and TRBJ2-7, with D maybe TRBD2 (7 bases). V was cut by 4 bases and J by 5 bases, with 15 bases left in between. This CDR3 spans 14 amino acids. The V gene's germline CDR1 is SNHLY and CDR2 FYNNEI. The CDR3 region has the DNA TGTGCCAGCAGTGTCTTGGGGGGGCAGGACGAGCAGTACTTC. Translation: CASSVLGGQDEQYF.

This clone was recorded once. The rearrangement joins TRBV9 to TRBJ2-7; D call uncertain. Deletions cut 1 base from V and 3 bases from J, with 14 bases between. The CDR3 spans 15 residues. Per germline, CDR1 SGDLS and CDR2 YYNGEE. The CDR3 region has the DNA TGTGCCAGCAGCGTATCCGCAGGCATCCTCTACGAGCAGTACTTC. Amino acids: CASSVSAGILYEQYF.

This clone was counted once. The CDR3 loop is CASITSGGTEAFF. The CDR3 nucleotides read TGTGCCAGCATCACCTCGGGGGGTACTGAAGCTTTCTTT. The chain is built from TRBV6-5 and TRBJ1-1; D possibly corresponds to TRBD1 (5 bases). The V end was cut by 7 bases, the J end by 5 bases, with 14 bases between. CDR1 and CDR2 (germline): MNHEY, SVGAGI. This CDR3 spans 13 amino acids.

This chain joins TRBV9 and TRBJ2-7; 9 bases agree with TRBD1. Germline V gene sequence: CDR1 SGDLS, CDR2 YYNGEE. The trim removed 4 bases at V and 5 bases at J, leaving 10 bases unmatched. CDR3 length equals 15 residues. This CDR3 reads CASSTSGTGFNEQYF. In DNA form, the CDR3 reads TGTGCCAGCAGCACCTCCGGGACAGGGTTCAACGAGCAGTACTTC.

This clone has only one observation. The V and J genes are TRBV4-1 and TRBJ2-1; TRBD2 agrees at 9 bases. Trimming cost V 0 bases and J 5 bases; bases outside gene matches: 8. The CDR3 totals 17 residues. Germline assignment: CDR1 MGHRA and CDR2 YSYEKL. The CDR3 spells CASSQEEAASGNNEQFF. Here the CDR3 DNA reads TGCGCCAGCAGCCAAGAAGAGGCCGCTAGCGGGAACAATGAGCAGTTCTTC.

The chain carries TRBV6-5 and TRBJ1-1; 8 positions match TRBD1. The CDR3 sequence is 15 residues long. V gave up 5 bases and J gave up 1 base; unmatched junction bases: 6. The V gene's germline CDR1 is MNHEY and CDR2 SVGAGI. The CDR3 protein is CASSTSGGWNTEAFF. Written as DNA, the CDR3 is TGTGCCAGCAGTACCTCAGGGGGCTGGAACACTGAAGCTTTCTTT.

The rearrangement joins TRBV2 to TRBJ1-2; 10 bases agree with TRBD1. Trimming at V came to 0 bases and at J to 6 bases, leaving 10 bases not matched to a gene. Germline V gives CDR1 SNHLY, CDR2 FYNNEI. CDR3 length: 17 residues. This chain's CDR3 is CASSEARTGTGANGYTF. CDR3 nucleotide sequence: TGTGCCAGCAGTGAAGCGCGAACAGGGACAGGGGCTAATGGCTACACCTTC.

V is TRBV2 and J is TRBJ1-2, with TRBD1 as a possible D gene (5 bases). The CDR3 length is 16 residues. The V gene lost 6 bases and the J gene lost 7 bases, with 24 bases spanning the gap. Germline values: CDR1 SNHLY, CDR2 FYNNEI. CDR3 amino acids: CASSQMGGNRAGGYTF. CDR3 DNA: TGTGCCAGCAGCCAAATGGGGGGGAATCGGGCGGGTGGCTACACCTTC.

A note on this clone: One end of the junction does not line up with germline, which may come from a read error. The chain uses TRBV6-1 and TRBJ1-2; D is perhaps TRBD1 (6 bases). Germline V gene lookup returns CDR1 MNHNS and CDR2 SASEGT. This CDR3 has 15 residues. The CDR3, as DNA: TGTGCCAGCAGTAGAGGGACAAGTCCTAACTATGGCTACCCCTTC. It yields the protein CASSRGTSPNYGYPF.

The CDR3 loop is CASSSPETSNTGELFF. For the CDR3, the DNA is TGTGCCAGCAGCTCCCCCGAGACATCGAACACCGGGGAGCTGTTTTTT. V is TRBV5-5 and J is TRBJ2-2; D call uncertain. Germline V CDR1 and CDR2: SGHKS, YYEKEE (reference sequence). This CDR3 region has 16 residues. V lost 3 bases to trimming and J lost 0 bases, with 12 bases between them.

The table lists this clone with a count of one. The rearrangement joins TRBV19 to TRBJ2-2; D possibly corresponds to TRBD2 (6 bases). This CDR3 spans 13 amino acids. Between the trimmed V and J ends, which lost 9 bases and 5 bases, there was a span of 13 bases. In germline, CDR1 is LNHDA, CDR2 SQIVND (reference sequence). The CDR3 nucleotides read TGTGCCAGCGGGGGTGGGGGGACCGGGGAGCTGTTTTTT. The encoded protein is CASGGGGTGELFF. Drawing the rest from reference TRBV19 and TRBJ2-2, the complete variable domain is DGGITQSPKYLFRKEGQNVTLSCEQNLNHDAMYWYRQDPGQGLRLIYYSQIVNDFQKGDIAEGYSVSREKKESFPLTVTSAQKNPTAFYLCASGGGGTGELFFGEGSRLTVL.

The chain recombines TRBV11-2 with TRBJ1-2; D possibly corresponds to TRBD1 (5 bases). This CDR3 contains 14 residues. V lost 2 bases to trimming and J lost 6 bases, with 13 bases between them. Germline V gene sequence: CDR1 SGHAT, CDR2 FQNNGV. Written as DNA, the CDR3 is TGTGCCAGCAGCTTAATAGCGGCAGGGAATGGCTACACCTTC. This translates into CASSLIAAGNGYTF. The entire variable domain, with the rest obtained from reference TRBV11-2 and TRBJ1-2, is as follows: EAGVAQSPRYKIIEKRQSVAFWCNPISGHATLYWYQQILGQGPKLLIQFQNNGVVDDSQLPKDRFSAERLKGVDSTLKIQPAKLEDSAVYLCASSLIAAGNGYTFGSGTRLTVV.

This chain links TRBV28 with TRBJ1-5, with a tentative D call TRBD1 (5 bases). Trimming cost V 6 bases and J 5 bases, with 11 bases left between them. The CDR3 is 13 amino acids. The germline V gene has CDR1 MDHEN and CDR2 SYDVKM. CDR3 region: CASRKRGDQPQHF. The CDR3 DNA reads as TGTGCCAGCAGAAAACGGGGGGATCAGCCCCAGCATTTT.

This clone was seen more than once but under ten times. This chain connects TRBV4-3 to TRBJ1-5, with D possibly being TRBD1 (6 bases). This CDR3 is built from 16 residues. The ends were cut back, 1 base at V and 1 base at J, with 11 bases in the middle. Per the germline V gene, CDR1 is LGHNA and CDR2 is YSLEER. CDR3 sequence reads: CASSQGLGHSNQPQHF. The CDR3 DNA reads TGCGCCAGCAGCCAAGGCCTGGGACACAGCAATCAGCCCCAGCATTTT.

The chain employs TRBV9 and TRBJ2-7; 8 nucleotides line up with TRBD2. The CDR3 totals 16 residues. The V gene end was trimmed by 0 bases and the J gene end by 5 bases; junction bases not matched to a gene: 10. CDR1 SGDLS and CDR2 YYNGEE come from the germline V gene. CDR3 amino acids: CASSVGPRAGVDEQYF. The CDR3 coding sequence is TGTGCCAGCAGCGTAGGCCCAAGAGCGGGAGTCGACGAGCAGTACTTC.

This clone has just one count. The gene calls are TRBV6-5 and TRBJ2-5; a possible D gene is TRBD1 (5 bases). This CDR3 is 13 amino acids long. Per the germline V gene, CDR1 is MNHEY and CDR2 is SVGAGI. Trimming cost V 2 bases and J 1 base, with 5 bases left between them. This chain's CDR3 is CASSYRGQETQYF. DNA of the CDR3: TGTGCCAGCAGTTACAGGGGCCAAGAGACCCAGTACTTC.

This sequence joins TRBV6-1 and TRBJ2-7; 8 nucleotides line up with TRBD2. CDR1 MNHNS and CDR2 SASEGT come from the germline V gene. With V trimmed by 6 bases and J by 3 bases, 10 bases remained unmatched. The CDR3 is 15 amino acids. The CDR3 loop reads CASRLGLAYSYEQYF. CDR3 DNA: TGTGCCAGCAGACTTGGACTAGCTTATAGCTACGAGCAGTACTTC.

The chain couples TRBV18 to TRBJ1-4; the match to TRBD1 covers 8 bases. This CDR3 contains 15 residues. The J segment lost 9 bases and the V segment lost 3 bases, leaving 9 bases of the junction unmatched. Germline loops: CDR1 KGHSH, CDR2 LQKENI. CDR3 in DNA: TGTGCCAGCTCACCTCCGGCAGGGGGCATGAAAAAACTGTTTTTT. Translation gives CASSPPAGGMKKLFF.

This sequence joins TRBV19 and TRBJ2-7, with 12 nucleotides matching TRBD2. The J segment lost 1 base and the V segment lost 6 bases, leaving 7 bases of the junction unmatched. The CDR3 extends over 16 amino acids. CDR1 is LNHDA, CDR2 SQIVND, per germline (reference sequence). Here the CDR3 reads CASSPGTSGLSYEQYF. The CDR3 nucleotides are TGTGCCAGTAGCCCCGGGACTAGCGGGCTGTCCTACGAGCAGTACTTC.

V usage is TRBV18 and J usage is TRBJ2-2, with 8 bases that match TRBD2. The CDR3 loop spans 18 amino acids. V lost 2 bases to trimming and J lost 2 bases; unmatched junction nucleotides: 10. CDR1 is KGHSH, CDR2 LQKENI, per germline. The CDR3 region is CASSPILRTSFNTGELFF. CDR3 nucleotide sequence: TGTGCCAGCTCACCAATCCTCCGGACTAGCTTTAACACCGGGGAGCTGTTTTTT.